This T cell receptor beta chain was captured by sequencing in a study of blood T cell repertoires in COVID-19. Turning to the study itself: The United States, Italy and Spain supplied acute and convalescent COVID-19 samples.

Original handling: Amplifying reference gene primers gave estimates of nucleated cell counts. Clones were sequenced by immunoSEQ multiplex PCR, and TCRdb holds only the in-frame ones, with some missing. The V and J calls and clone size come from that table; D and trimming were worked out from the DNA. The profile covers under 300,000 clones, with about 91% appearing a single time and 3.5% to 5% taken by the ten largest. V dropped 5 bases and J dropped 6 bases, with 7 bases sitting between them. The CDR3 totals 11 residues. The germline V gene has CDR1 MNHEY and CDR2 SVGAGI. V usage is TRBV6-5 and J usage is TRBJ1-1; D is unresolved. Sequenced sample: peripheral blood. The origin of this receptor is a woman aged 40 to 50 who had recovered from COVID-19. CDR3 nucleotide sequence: TGTGCCAGCAGTACCGGAGCTGAAGCTTTCTTT. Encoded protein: CASSTGAEAFF.